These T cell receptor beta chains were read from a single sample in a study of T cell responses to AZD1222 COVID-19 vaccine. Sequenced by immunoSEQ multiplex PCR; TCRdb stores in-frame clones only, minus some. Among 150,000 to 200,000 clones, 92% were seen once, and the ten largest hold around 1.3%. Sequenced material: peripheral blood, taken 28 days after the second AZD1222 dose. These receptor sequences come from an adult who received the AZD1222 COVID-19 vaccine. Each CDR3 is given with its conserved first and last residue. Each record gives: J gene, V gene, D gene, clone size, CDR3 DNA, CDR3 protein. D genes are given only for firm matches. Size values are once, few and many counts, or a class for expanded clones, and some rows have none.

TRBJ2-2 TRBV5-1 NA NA TGCGCCAGCAGCTTGTTACAGCGCACCGGGGAGCTGTTTTTT CASSLLQRTGELFF
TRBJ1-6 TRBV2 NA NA TGTGCCAGCAGTGAGAGCGGAGGGAGCTCCCTCCACTTT CASSESGGSSLHF
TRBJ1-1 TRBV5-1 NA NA TGCGCCAGCAGCTCCGTGACAGAGGGCACTGAAGCTTTCTTT CASSSVTEGTEAFF
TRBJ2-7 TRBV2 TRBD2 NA TGTGCCAGCAGGGGGACTAGCGGGGGCCTTAGCTCCTACGAGCAGTACTTC CASRGTSGGLSSYEQYF
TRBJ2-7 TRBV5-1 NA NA TGCGCCAGCAGCTTGACTCTAAGGGCAGCGGCCTACGAGCAGTACTTC CASSLTLRAAAYEQYF
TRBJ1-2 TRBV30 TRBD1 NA TGTGCCTGGAGGAAACAGGGGGGACTCGGCTACACCTTC CAWRKQGGLGYTF
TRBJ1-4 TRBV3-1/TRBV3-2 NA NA TGTGCCAGCAGCCCCGGGGAGTTTAATGAAAAACTGTTTTTT CASSPGEFNEKLFF
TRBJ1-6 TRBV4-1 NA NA TGCGCCAGCAGCCAAGATTCGACACCTCGTCGATCACCCCTCCACTTT CASSQDSTPRRSPLHF
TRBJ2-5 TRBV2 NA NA TGTGCCAGCAGTGTAGGGGGGCTAAATCAAGAGACCCAGTACTTC CASSVGGLNQETQYF
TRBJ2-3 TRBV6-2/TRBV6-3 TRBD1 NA TGTGCCAGCAGTTCGGGACAGTTGGCAGATACGCAGTATTTT CASSSGQLADTQYF
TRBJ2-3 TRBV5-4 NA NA TGTGCCAGCAGCTTGGCCGTGGGTACAGATACGCAGTATTTT CASSLAVGTDTQYF
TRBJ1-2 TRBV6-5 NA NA TGTGCCAGCAGTTACCCCCCAGGGAGCGGCTACACCTTC CASSYPPGSGYTF
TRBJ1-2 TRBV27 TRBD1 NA TGTGCCAGCAGTCACCGACAGGGGGACTATGGCTACACCTTC CASSHRQGDYGYTF
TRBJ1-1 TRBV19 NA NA TGTGCCAGCCAGACAGGAGAGAACACTGAAGCTTTCTTT CASQTGENTEAFF
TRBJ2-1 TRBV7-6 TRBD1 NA TGTGCCAGCAGCTTAGGGGACAGGGGTAATGAGCAGTTCTTC CASSLGDRGNEQFF
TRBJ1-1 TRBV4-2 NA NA TGTGCCAGCAAACACCTCCGGGCCAAAAAATTAACTGAAGCTTTCTTT CASKHLRAKKLTEAFF
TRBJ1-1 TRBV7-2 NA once TGTGCCAGCAGCTTAGTAAAGGGGGACACTGAAGCTTTCTTT CASSLVKGDTEAFF
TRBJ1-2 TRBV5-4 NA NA TGTGCCAGCAGCTTGCCAGGGGACTATGGCTACACCTTC CASSLPGDYGYTF
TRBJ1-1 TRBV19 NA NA TGTGCCAGTAGTATCAGACGGACACTGAACACTGAAGCTTTCTTT CASSIRRTLNTEAFF
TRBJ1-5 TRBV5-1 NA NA TGCGCCAGCAGCTTTCTGGGGGATCAGCCCCAGCATTTT CASSFLGDQPQHF
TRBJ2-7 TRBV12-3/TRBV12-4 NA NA TGTGCCAGCAGTTTAGTGGAGGGCAACGAGCAGTACTTC CASSLVEGNEQYF
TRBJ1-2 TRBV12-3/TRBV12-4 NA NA TGTGCCAGCAGTCCCCAGGCAGATGGCTACACCTTC CASSPQADGYTF
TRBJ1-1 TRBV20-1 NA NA TGCAGTGCTAGTCAGCCGAACACTGAAGCTTTCTTT CSASQPNTEAFF
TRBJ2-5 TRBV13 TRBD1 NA TGTGCCAGCAGCCGACAGGGGGCTGGTGAGACCCAGTACTTC CASSRQGAGETQYF
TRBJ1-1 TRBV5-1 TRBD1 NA TGCGCCAGCAGCCCGGGGGACAGAACTGAAGCTTTCTTT CASSPGDRTEAFF
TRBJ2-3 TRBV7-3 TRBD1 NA TGTGCCAGCAGCTTAAACGGACAGGCCGGGGATACGCAGTATTTT CASSLNGQAGDTQYF
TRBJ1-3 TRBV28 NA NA TGTGCCAGCAGTTTGGAAAGGTACTCCTCTGGAAACACCATATATTTT CASSLERYSSGNTIYF
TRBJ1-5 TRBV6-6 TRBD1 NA TGTGCCAGCAGGGATAGACCGGGACAGCAAGCTCCCCAGCATTTT CASRDRPGQQAPQHF
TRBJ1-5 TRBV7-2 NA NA TGTGCCAGCAGCTTAGTTTGGGGGGAGCCCCAGCATTTT CASSLVWGEPQHF
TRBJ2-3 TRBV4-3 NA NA TGCGCCAGCAGCCAAGATTATGCCAGCGGCACAGATACGCAGTATTTT CASSQDYASGTDTQYF
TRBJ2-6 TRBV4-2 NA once TGTGCCAGCAGCCAAGATGGAAGGGCTGGGGCCAACGTCCTGACTTTC CASSQDGRAGANVLTF
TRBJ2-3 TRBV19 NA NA TGTGCCAGTAGTTTATATCGGAGAGGGACAGATACGCAGTATTTT CASSLYRRGTDTQYF
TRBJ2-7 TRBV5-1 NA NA TGCGCCAGCAGCTTGGGGTCTTGGTGGTACGAGCAGTACTTC CASSLGSWWYEQYF
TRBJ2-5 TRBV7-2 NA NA TGTGCCAGCAGCGGGCAAGAGACCCAGTACTTC CASSGQETQYF
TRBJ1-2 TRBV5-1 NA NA TGCGCCAGCAGCCCCGGACAACCCTATGGCTACACCTTC CASSPGQPYGYTF
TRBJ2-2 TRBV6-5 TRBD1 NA TGTGCCAGCAGTCCGACAGGGGCGAACACCGGGGAGCTGTTTTTT CASSPTGANTGELFF
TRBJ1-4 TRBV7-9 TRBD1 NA TGTGCCAGCAGCCCGCGGGACAGTTATAATGAAAAACTGTTTTTT CASSPRDSYNEKLFF
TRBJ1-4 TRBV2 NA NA TGTGCTTTTACCGTGAGAGCGGAACTGTTTTTT CAFTVRAELFF
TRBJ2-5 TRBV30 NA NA TGTGCCTGGAGTCGGTATACTCCAAGGGAGACCCAGTACTTC CAWSRYTPRETQYF
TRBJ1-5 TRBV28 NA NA TGTGCCAGCAGGCCCCGTGGGGAGGGAGGACAGCCCCAGCATTTT CASRPRGEGGQPQHF
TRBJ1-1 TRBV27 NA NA TGTGCCAGCAGCCACAGAGATGAAGCTTTCTTT CASSHRDEAFF